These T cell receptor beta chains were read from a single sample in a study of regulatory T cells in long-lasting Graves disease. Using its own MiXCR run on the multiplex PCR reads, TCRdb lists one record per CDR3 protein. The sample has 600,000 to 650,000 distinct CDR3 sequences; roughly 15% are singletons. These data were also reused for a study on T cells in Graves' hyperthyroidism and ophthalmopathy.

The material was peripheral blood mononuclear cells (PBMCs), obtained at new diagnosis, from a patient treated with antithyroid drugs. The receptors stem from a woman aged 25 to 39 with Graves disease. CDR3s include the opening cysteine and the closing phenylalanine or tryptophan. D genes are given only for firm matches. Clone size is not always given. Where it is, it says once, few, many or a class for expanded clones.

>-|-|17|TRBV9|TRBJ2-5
TGTGCCAGCAGCCTCGAGGGGGGGCGGGGACGGGGGGAGACCCAGTACTTC
CASSLEGGRGRGETQYF
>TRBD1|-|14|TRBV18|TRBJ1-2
TGTGCCAGCTCACCAAGCAGGGGGCTTCATGGCTACACCTTC
CASSPSRGLHGYTF
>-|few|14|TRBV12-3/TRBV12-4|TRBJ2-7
TGTGCCAGCAGTTCCCTAGGGGGAACCTACGAGCAGTACTTC
CASSSLGGTYEQYF
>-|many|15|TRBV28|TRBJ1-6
TGTGCCAGCAGTTTAATAGGCCAAACGGCCCCACCCCTCCACTTT
CASSLIGQTAPPLHF
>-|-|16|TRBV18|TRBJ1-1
TGTGCCAGCTCACCACCGGCACCTACAGAAGCGACTGAAGCTTTCTTT
CASSPPAPTEATEAFF
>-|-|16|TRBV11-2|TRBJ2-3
TGTGCCAGTCAAGCGCGAGAAATACTCAGCACAGATACGCAGTATTTT
CASQAREILSTDTQYF
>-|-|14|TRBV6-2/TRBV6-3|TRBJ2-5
TGTGCCAGCAGCCTTCCGATGGGGAAAGAGACCCAGTACTTC
CASSLPMGKETQYF
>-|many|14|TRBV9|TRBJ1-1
TGTGCCAGCAGCGCCCGACAGAGGAACACTGAAGCTTTCTTT
CASSARQRNTEAFF
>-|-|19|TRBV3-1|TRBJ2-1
TGTGCCAGCAGCCCCCGGGACTTACATGCTCCCAGCTCCTACAATGAGCAGTTCTTC
CASSPRDLHAPSSYNEQFF
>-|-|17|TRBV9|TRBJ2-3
TGTGCCAGCAGCGTAGGAGTAGGGGGGACTAGCACAGATACGCAGTATTTT
CASSVGVGGTSTDTQYF
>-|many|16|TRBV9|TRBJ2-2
TGTGCCAGCAGCGTAGGACAGGCCTCGAACACCGGGGAGCTGTTTTTT
CASSVGQASNTGELFF
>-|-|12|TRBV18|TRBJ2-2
TGTGCCAGCTCACCACGCAGGGGGGAGCTGTTTTTT
CASSPRRGELFF
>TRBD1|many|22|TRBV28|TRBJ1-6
TGTGCCAGCAACAGTCAGGACAGGCGGAGGATAGTTTTGAGCTCCTATAATTCACCCCTCCACTTT
CASNSQDRRRIVLSSYNSPLHF
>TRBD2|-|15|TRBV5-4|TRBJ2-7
TGTGCCAGCAGCGGCGGACTAGCGGAAAGCTGCGAGCAGTACTTC
CASSGGLAESCEQYF
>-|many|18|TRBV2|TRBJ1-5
TGTGCCAGCAGTGCCTCCGGGCTACGAACCGATGGCAATCAGCCCCAGCATTTT
CASSASGLRTDGNQPQHF
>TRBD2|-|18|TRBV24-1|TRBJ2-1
TGTGCCACCATCTCTTGGACTAGCGGGAGCGGGTCCTACAATGAGCAGTTCTTC
CATISWTSGSGSYNEQFF
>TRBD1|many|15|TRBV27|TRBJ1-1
TGTGCCAGCAGTGAGGGGACAGCCTCGAACACTGAAGCTTTCTTT
CASSEGTASNTEAFF
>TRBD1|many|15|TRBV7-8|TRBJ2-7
TGTGCCAGCAGCCACGTAGGGACAGGGGCCTACGAGCAGTACTTC
CASSHVGTGAYEQYF
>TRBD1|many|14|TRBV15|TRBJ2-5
TGTGCCACCAGCAGAGGACAGGGCGGAGAGACCCAGTACTTC
CATSRGQGGETQYF
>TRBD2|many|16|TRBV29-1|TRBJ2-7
TGCAGCGTTCGCATCCGGCGAGCGGGGGCTCATTACGAGCAGTACTTC
CSVRIRRAGAHYEQYF
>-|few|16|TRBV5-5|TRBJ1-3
TGTGCCAGCAGCTACGGAGAAATCTATTCTGGAAACACCATATATTTT
CASSYGEIYSGNTIYF
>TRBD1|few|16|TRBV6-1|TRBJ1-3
TGTGCCAGCCAACGGAGGGCAGGGGGGGATGGAAACACCATATATTTT
CASQRRAGGDGNTIYF
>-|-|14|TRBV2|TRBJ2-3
TGTGCCAGCAGTAGGACAGAAAGCACAGATACGCAGTATTTT
CASSRTESTDTQYF
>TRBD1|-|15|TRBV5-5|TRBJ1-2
TGTGCCAGCAGCCCTCCGACAGGGGAATTGGGTGGCTACACCTTC
CASSPPTGELGGYTF
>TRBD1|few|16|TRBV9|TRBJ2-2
TGTGCCAGCAGCGCGGGACAGGGGGCTAACACCGGGGAGCTGTTTTTT
CASSAGQGANTGELFF
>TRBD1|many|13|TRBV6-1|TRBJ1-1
TGTGCCAGCACCGGACAGGGGAGGACTGAAGCTTTCTTT
CASTGQGRTEAFF
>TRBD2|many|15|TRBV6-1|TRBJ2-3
TGTGCCAGCACCGATAGCGGGAGCGGGACAGATACGCAGTATTTT
CASTDSGSGTDTQYF
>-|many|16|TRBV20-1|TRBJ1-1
TGCAGTGCTAGGGGTAGTAGAACAGGACCGAACACTGAAGCTTTCTTT
CSARGSRTGPNTEAFF
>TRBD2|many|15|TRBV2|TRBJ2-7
TGTGCCAGCCAACTCCTTAGCGGGAGTACCTACGAGCAGTACTTC
CASQLLSGSTYEQYF
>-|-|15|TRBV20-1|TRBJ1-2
TGCAGTGCTAGACCCGAGGCAGGGACTAATAATGGCTACACCTTC
CSARPEAGTNNGYTF
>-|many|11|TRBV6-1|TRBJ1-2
TGTGCCAGCAGTAAGACAGATGGCTACACCTTC
CASSKTDGYTF
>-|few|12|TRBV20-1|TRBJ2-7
TGCAGTGCTCCCGATCGAAAGTGGGAGCAGTACTTC
CSAPDRKWEQYF
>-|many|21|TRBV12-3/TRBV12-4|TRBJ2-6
TGTGCCAGCAGTTCCTTCCAGCCGGTCAGGGAAAAAGGGTCCGGGGCCAACGTCCTGACTTTC
CASSSFQPVREKGSGANVLTF
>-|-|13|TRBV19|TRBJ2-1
TGTGCCAGTACCCCTAGGGGGGGGGATGAGCAGTTCTTC
CASTPRGGDEQFF
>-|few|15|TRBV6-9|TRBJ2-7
TGTGCCAGCAGTTACTCGAAGCCGGACTCCTACGAGCAGTACTTC
CASSYSKPDSYEQYF
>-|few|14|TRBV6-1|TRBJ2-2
TGTGCCAGTAACGGGATCATGTACACCGGGGAGCTGTTTTTT
CASNGIMYTGELFF
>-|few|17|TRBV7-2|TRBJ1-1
TGTGCCAGCAGCTTAGTCAGCGTCGGTGGGACGAACACTGAAGCTTTCTTT
CASSLVSVGGTNTEAFF
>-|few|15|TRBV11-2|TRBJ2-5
TGTGCCAGCAGGAACCCAACAGATATCCAAGAGACCCAGTACTTC
CASRNPTDIQETQYF
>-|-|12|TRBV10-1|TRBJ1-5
TGCGCCAGCAGTGATTCTCCTCAGCCCCAGCATTTT
CASSDSPQPQHF
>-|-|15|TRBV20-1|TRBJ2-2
TGCAGTGCTAGAGATGTTCAGGAAAACACCGGGGAGCTGTTTTTT
CSARDVQENTGELFF
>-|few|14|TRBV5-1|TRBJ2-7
TGCGCCAGCCGCGATTGGACGGGGTCCTACGAGCAGTACTTC
CASRDWTGSYEQYF
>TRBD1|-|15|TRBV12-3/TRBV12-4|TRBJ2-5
TGTGCCAGCAGTTTAGTGCAGGGGGCTATGCAGACCCAGTACTTC
CASSLVQGAMQTQYF
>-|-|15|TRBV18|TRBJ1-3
TGTGCCAGCTCACCATACGGAAGCTCTGGAAACACCATATATTTT
CASSPYGSSGNTIYF
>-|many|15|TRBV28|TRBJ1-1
TGTGCCAGCAGTTCGGACAGACCCAGGAGAACTGAAGCTTTCTTT
CASSSDRPRRTEAFF
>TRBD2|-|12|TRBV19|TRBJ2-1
TGTGCCAGTAGTACTCTAGCGGGAGAGCAGTTCTTC
CASSTLAGEQFF
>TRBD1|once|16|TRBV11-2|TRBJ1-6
TGTGCCAGCAGCTTAGTTGGGGGACAGGGTACTTCACCCCTCCACTTT
CASSLVGGQGTSPLHF
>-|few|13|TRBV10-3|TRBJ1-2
TGTGCCATCAGTGAAGGGATTAACTATGGCTACACCTTC
CAISEGINYGYTF
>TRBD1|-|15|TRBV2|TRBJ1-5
TGTGCCAGCAGTCGGGACAGGGCGGAAAATCAGCCCCAGCATTTT
CASSRDRAENQPQHF
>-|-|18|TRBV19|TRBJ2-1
TGTGCCAGTAGTATAGGATTAGACTACCAGCGGATCTACAATGAGCAGTTCTTC
CASSIGLDYQRIYNEQFF
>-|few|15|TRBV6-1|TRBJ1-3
TGTGCCAGCAGCCCAGACTGGCTCTCTGGAAACACCATATATTTT
CASSPDWLSGNTIYF
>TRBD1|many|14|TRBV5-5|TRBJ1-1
TGTGCCAGCAGCTGGCAGGGGGGGAACACTGAAGCTTTCTTT
CASSWQGGNTEAFF
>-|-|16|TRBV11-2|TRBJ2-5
TGTGCCAGCAGCCAACTCATCGGGGGTGAGCGTGGTAGCCAGTACTTC
CASSQLIGGERGSQYF
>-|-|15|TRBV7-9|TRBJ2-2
TGTGCCAGCAGCTTATCTTCTCTGGACAGCGGGGAGCTGTTTTTT
CASSLSSLDSGELFF
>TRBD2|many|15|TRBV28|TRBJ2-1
TGTGCCAGCAGTACCGTCGGCGGGAGGGGGAATGAGCAGTTCTTC
CASSTVGGRGNEQFF
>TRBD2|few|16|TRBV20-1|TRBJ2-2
TGCAGTGCTTCAGGTGGTCTAGCGGGAATGGGCGGGGAGCTGTTTTTT
CSASGGLAGMGGELFF
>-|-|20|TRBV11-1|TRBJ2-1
TGTGCCAGCAGCTTAGCGAGGTCAGCCGGGGGTCTAAGCTCCTACAATGAGCAGTTCTTC
CASSLARSAGGLSSYNEQFF
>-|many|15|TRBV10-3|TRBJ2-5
TGTGCCATCAGTGAGGGGGGAGGGGGCCAAGAGACCCAGTACTTC
CAISEGGGGQETQYF
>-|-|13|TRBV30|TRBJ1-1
TGTGCCTGGAGTCCTTCAATGAACACTGAAGCTTTCTTT
CAWSPSMNTEAFF
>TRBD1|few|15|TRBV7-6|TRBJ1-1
TGTGCCAGCAGCTTAGGGACAGGGTCCATGAATGAAGCTTTCTTT
CASSLGTGSMNEAFF
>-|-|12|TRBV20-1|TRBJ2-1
TGCAGTGCTAGAAATTTGCTGTACGAGCAGTTCTTC
CSARNLLYEQFF